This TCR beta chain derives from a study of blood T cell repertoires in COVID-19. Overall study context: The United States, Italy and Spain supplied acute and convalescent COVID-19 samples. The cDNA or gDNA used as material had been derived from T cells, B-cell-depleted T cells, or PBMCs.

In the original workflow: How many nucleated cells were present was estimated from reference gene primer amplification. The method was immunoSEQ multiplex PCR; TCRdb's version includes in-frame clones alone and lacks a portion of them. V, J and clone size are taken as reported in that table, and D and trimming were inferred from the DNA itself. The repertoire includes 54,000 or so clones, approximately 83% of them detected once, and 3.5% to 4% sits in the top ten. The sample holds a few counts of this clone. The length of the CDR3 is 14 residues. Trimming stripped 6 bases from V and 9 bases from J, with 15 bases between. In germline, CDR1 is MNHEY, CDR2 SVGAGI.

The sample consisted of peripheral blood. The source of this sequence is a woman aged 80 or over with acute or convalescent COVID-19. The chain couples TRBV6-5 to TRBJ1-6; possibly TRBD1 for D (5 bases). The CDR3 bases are TGTGCCAGCAGCCCCGGGGGGGGAGGTTCACCCCTCCACTTT. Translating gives CASSPGGGGSPLHF.